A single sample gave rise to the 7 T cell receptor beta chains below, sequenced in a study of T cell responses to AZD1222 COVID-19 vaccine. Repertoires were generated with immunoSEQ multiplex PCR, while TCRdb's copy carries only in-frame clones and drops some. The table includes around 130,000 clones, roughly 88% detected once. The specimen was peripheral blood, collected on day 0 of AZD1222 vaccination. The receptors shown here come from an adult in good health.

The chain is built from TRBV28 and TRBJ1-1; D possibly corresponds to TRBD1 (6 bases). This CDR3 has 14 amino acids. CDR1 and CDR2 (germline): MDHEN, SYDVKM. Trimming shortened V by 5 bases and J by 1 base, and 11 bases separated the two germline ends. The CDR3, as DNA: TGTGCCAGCAGTCCAGGGGACGCGAACACTGAAGCTTTCTTT. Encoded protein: CASSPGDANTEAFF. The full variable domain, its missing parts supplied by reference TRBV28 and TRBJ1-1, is DVKVTQSSRYLVKRTGEKVFLECVQDMDHENMFWYRQDPGLGLRLIYFSYDVKMKEKGDIPEGYSVSREKKERFSLILESASTNQTSMYLCASSPGDANTEAFFGQGTRLTVV.

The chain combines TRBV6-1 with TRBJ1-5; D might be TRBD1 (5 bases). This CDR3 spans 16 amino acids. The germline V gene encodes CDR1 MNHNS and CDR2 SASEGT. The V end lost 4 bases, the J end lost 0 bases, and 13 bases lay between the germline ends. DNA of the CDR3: TGTGCCAGCAGTGCGCTGTCGGGACTTAGCAATCAGCCCCAGCATTTT. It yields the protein CASSALSGLSNQPQHF.

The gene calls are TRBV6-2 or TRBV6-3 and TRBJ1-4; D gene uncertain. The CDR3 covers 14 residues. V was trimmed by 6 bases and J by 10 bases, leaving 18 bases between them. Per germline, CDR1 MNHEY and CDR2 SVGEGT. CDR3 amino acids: CASSQNDLLGKLFF. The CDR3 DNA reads TGTGCCAGCAGCCAAAACGACCTGCTGGGAAAACTGTTTTTT.

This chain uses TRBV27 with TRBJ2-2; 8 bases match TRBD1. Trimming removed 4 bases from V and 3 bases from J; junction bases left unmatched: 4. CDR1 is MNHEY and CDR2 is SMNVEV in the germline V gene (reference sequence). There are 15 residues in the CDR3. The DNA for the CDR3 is TGTGCCAGCAGTTCCCTGACAGGGGACACCGGGGAGCTGTTTTTT. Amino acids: CASSSLTGDTGELFF.

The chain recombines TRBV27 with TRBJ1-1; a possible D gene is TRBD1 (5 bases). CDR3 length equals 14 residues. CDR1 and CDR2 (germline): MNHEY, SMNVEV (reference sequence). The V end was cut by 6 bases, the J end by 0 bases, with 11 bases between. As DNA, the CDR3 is TGTGCCAGCAGCAAAGGACAAATGAACACTGAAGCTTTCTTT. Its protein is CASSKGQMNTEAFF.

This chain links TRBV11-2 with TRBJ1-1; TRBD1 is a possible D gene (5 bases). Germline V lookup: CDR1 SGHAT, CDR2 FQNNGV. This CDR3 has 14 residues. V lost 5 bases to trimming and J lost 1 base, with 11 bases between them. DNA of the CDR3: TGTGCCAGCAGCGTGGACATACCGAACACTGAAGCTTTCTTT. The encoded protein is CASSVDIPNTEAFF.

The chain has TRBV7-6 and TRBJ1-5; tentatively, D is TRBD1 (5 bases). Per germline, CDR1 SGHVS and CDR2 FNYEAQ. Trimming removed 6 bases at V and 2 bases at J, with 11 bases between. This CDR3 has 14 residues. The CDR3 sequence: CASSAGGGNQPQHF. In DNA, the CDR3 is TGTGCCAGCAGTGCCGGGGGTGGCAATCAGCCCCAGCATTTT.